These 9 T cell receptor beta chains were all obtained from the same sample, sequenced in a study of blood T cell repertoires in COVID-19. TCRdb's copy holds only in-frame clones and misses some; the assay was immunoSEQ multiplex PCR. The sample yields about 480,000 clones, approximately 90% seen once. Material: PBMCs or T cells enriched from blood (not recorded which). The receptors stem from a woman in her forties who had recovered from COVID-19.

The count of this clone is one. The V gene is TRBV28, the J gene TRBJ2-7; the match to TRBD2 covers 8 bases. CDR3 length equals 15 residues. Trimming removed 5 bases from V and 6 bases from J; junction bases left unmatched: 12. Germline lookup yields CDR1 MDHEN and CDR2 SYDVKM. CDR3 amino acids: CASSPPRGGRSEQYF. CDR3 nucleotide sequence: TGTGCCAGCAGTCCTCCTCGGGGCGGGAGGAGCGAGCAGTACTTC.

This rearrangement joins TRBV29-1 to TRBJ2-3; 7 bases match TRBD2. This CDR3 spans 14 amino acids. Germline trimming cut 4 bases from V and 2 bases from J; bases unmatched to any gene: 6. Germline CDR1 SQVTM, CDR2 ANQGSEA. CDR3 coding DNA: TGCAGCGTTGGCGAGCGGGAAATCACAGATACGCAGTATTTT. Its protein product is CSVGEREITDTQYF.

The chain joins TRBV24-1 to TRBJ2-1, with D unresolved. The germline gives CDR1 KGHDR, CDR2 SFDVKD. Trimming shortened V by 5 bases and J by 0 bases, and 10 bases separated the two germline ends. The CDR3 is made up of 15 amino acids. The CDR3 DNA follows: TGTGCCACCAGTGTTTCGAGGAACTCCTACAATGAGCAGTTCTTC. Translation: CATSVSRNSYNEQFF.

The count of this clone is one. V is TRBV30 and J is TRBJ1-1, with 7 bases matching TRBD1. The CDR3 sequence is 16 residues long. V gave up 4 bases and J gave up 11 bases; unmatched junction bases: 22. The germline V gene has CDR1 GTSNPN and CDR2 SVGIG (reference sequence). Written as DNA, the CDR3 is TGTGCCTGGATGCGGATCACAAACCGGGACAGCCCGGCTGCTTTCTTT. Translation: CAWMRITNRDSPAAFF.

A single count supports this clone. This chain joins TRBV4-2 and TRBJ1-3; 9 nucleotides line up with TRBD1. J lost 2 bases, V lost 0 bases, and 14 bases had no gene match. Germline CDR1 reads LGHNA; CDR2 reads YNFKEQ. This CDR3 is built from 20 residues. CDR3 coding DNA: TGTGCCAGCAGCCAAGATCGGGGGACAGGGTGGGATGGAACTGGAAACACCATATATTTT. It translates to CASSQDRGTGWDGTGNTIYF.

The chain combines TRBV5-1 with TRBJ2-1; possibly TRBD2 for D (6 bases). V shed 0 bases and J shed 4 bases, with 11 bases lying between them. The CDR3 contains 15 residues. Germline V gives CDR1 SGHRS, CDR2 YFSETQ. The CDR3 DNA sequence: TGCGCCAGCAGCTTGGTCGGGACTCCATACAATGAGCAGTTCTTC. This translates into CASSLVGTPYNEQFF.

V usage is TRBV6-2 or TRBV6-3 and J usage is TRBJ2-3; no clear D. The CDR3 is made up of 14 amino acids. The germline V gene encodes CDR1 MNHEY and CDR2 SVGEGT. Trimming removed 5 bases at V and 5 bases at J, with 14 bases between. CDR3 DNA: TGTGCCAGCAGTGGTTCCAGGTCGATAGATACGCAGTATTTT. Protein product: CASSGSRSIDTQYF.

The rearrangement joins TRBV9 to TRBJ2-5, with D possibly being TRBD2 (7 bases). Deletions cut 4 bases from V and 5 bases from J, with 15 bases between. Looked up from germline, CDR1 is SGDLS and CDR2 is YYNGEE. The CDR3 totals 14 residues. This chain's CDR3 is CASSKGGSRETQYF. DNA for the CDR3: TGTGCCAGCAGCAAGGGGGGGAGCAGGGAGACCCAGTACTTC.

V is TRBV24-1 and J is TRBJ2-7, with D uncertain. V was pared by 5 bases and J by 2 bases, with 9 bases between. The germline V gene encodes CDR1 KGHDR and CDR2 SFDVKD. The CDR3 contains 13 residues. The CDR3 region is CATSGVNPYEQYF. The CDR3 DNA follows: TGTGCCACCAGTGGTGTAAATCCCTACGAGCAGTACTTC.